These 28 T cell receptor beta chains came from one sample sequenced in a study of T cell clones after liver transplantation. The protocol was immunoSEQ multiplex PCR, while the TCRdb copy is restricted to in-frame clones and leaves out a portion. The data show 70,000 to 80,000 clones, roughly nine tenths seen once. Here the sequenced sample was CD4+ T cells from blood, taken before liver transplant. All receptors derive from a human donor who received a liver transplant.

This rearrangement joins TRBV2 to TRBJ2-7, with 7 bases lining up with TRBD2. With V trimmed by 5 bases and J by 1 base, 2 bases remained unmatched. The CDR3 covers 13 residues. Per germline, CDR1 SNHLY and CDR2 FYNNEI. CDR3 DNA: TGTGCCAGCAGTAGCGGGGCTTCCTACGAGCAGTACTTC. It yields the protein CASSSGASYEQYF.

The chain recombines TRBV5-8 with TRBJ2-7; D call uncertain. V shed 2 bases and J shed 0 bases, with 12 bases lying between them. The CDR3 is 15 amino acids. Germline CDR1 is SGHTS and CDR2 is YDEGEE. The CDR3 coding sequence is TGTGCCAGCAGCTTCTCGGTCAGAAGCTCCTACGAGCAGTACTTC. Protein: CASSFSVRSSYEQYF.

CDR3: CASSEFFTRGHEQYF. CDR3 in DNA: TGTGCCAGCAGCGAGTTTTTTACCCGGGGCCACGAGCAGTACTTC. The rearrangement links TRBV7-2 to TRBJ2-7, with D possibly called TRBD1 or TRBD2 (5 bases each). The CDR3 covers 15 residues. The germline V gene encodes CDR1 SGHTA and CDR2 FQGNSA. V was trimmed by 5 bases and J by 5 bases, leaving 19 bases between them. The complete variable domain, with remaining parts taken from reference TRBV7-2 and TRBJ2-7, reads GAGVSQSPSNKVTEKGKDVELRCDPISGHTALYWYRQSLGQGLEFLIYFQGNSAPDKSGLPSDRFSAERTGGSVSTLTIQRTQQEDSAVYLCASSEFFTRGHEQYFGPGTRLTVT.

V gene TRBV21-1 combines with J gene TRBJ1-3. TRBV21-1 constitutes a pseudogene. The CDR3 sequence is 15 residues long. CDR3 residues: CASSKLLTSGNTIYF. CDR3 in DNA: TGTGCCAGCAGCAAGTTACTGACCTCTGGAAACACCATATATTTT.

The chain is built from TRBV9 and TRBJ1-2, with D maybe TRBD1 (5 bases). CDR3 length: 15 amino acids. From germline, CDR1 is SGDLS and CDR2 YYNGEE. Trimming took off 3 bases at V and 4 bases at J, with 16 bases between the two ends. As DNA, the CDR3 is TGTGCCAGCAGCGACGGGGCCAATACCTTCTATGGCTACACCTTC. Amino acids: CASSDGANTFYGYTF.

The V and J genes are TRBV7-2 and TRBJ1-2, with 8 bases matching TRBD1. Trimming cost V 2 bases and J 0 bases; bases outside gene matches: 5. CDR3 size: 16 residues. Germline-derived CDR1 and CDR2 are SGHTA and FQGNSA. CDR3 region: CASSLQGAGANYGYTF. The CDR3 DNA reads TGTGCCAGCAGCTTACAGGGGGCAGGAGCTAACTATGGCTACACCTTC.

The V call is TRBV11-2, the J call TRBJ2-1; possible D gene TRBD2, 7 bases. CDR1 SGHAT and CDR2 FQNNGV come from the germline V gene. V was cut by 2 bases and J by 5 bases, with 19 bases left in between. The CDR3 is 17 residues long. CDR3 nucleotide sequence: TGTGCCAGCAGCTTACAGCGGTTTACGGGGGGCAACAATGAGCAGTTCTTC. Protein product: CASSLQRFTGGNNEQFF.

The J gene is TRBJ2-5, the V gene TRBV7-9, with 7 positions matching TRBD1. Per germline, CDR1 SEHNR and CDR2 FQNEAQ (reference sequence). J lost 5 bases, V lost 6 bases, and 6 bases had no gene match. The CDR3 extends over 13 amino acids. The CDR3 nucleotides read TGTGCCAGCAGTTTACAGGGGAGCGAGACCCAGTACTTC. It translates to CASSLQGSETQYF.

This rearrangement joins TRBV19 to TRBJ2-6; D is unclear. The CDR3 runs to 16 residues. V was trimmed by 3 bases and J by 2 bases, leaving 11 bases between them. From germline, CDR1 is LNHDA and CDR2 SQIVND (reference sequence). CDR3 protein: CASSIVFEAGANVLTF. In DNA form, the CDR3 reads TGTGCCAGTAGTATCGTATTTGAAGCTGGGGCCAACGTCCTGACTTTC.

This sequence joins TRBV7-3 and TRBJ2-5; the D is unclear. The V gene lost 4 bases and the J gene lost 5 bases, with 11 bases spanning the gap. The CDR3 runs 13 residues. The germline V gene has CDR1 SGHTA and CDR2 FQGTGA. CDR3 sequence reads: CASSSGPWETQYF. The CDR3 DNA follows: TGTGCCAGCAGCTCCGGGCCGTGGGAGACCCAGTACTTC.

In the case of this clone: Other DNA sequences from this sample encode an identical CDR3 as well. The chain carries TRBV2 and TRBJ1-1; D may be TRBD1 (5 bases). The CDR3 has 13 residues. V lost 2 bases and J 1 base, leaving 5 bases between the germline ends. Germline CDR1 SNHLY, CDR2 FYNNEI. CDR3 in amino acids: CASSEQGNTEAFF. The CDR3 coding sequence is TGTGCCAGCAGTGAACAGGGGAACACTGAAGCTTTCTTT. Full variable domain (outside the CDR3, taken from reference TRBV2 and TRBJ1-1): EPEVTQTPSHQVTQMGQEVILRCVPISNHLYFYWYRQILGQKVEFLVSFYNNEISEKSEIFDDQFSVERPDGSNFTLKIRSTKLEDSAMYFCASSEQGNTEAFFGQGTRLTVV.

V and J are TRBV19 and TRBJ1-3; 11 positions agree with TRBD1. With V trimmed by 3 bases and J by 8 bases, 3 bases remained unmatched. Per germline, CDR1 LNHDA and CDR2 SQIVND (reference sequence). The CDR3 covers 14 residues. The CDR3, as DNA: TGTGCCAGTAGTATGGGACAGGGGGGACACACCATATATTTT. Protein: CASSMGQGGHTIYF.

The rearrangement links TRBV30 to TRBJ2-7, with D perhaps matching TRBD1 (6 bases). Trimming stripped 3 bases from V and 3 bases from J, with 18 bases between. Germline CDR1 GTSNPN, CDR2 SVGIG (reference sequence). The CDR3 runs 15 residues. The CDR3 loop reads CAWSPGTAGVYEQYF. CDR3 nucleotides: TGTGCCTGGAGCCCCGGGACGGCAGGGGTCTACGAGCAGTACTTC.

The V and J genes are TRBV6-1 and TRBJ2-4, with 13 nucleotides matching TRBD2. The CDR3 runs to 19 residues. The trim removed 3 bases at V and 1 base at J, leaving 9 bases unmatched. Germline values: CDR1 MNHNS, CDR2 SASEGT. CDR3 sequence: CASSERTSGSGIAKNIQYF. CDR3 DNA sequence: TGTGCCAGCAGTGAGAGGACTAGCGGGAGCGGGATTGCCAAAAACATTCAGTACTTC.

The chain carries TRBV21-1 and TRBJ2-1; the D call in the table, TRBD1, was not verified against the DNA. TRBV21-1 is a pseudogene segment. The CDR3 runs 14 residues. CDR3 protein: CASSKHRQGREQFF. CDR3 DNA sequence: TGTGCCAGCAGCAAACACCGACAGGGAAGGGAGCAGTTCTTC.

V usage is TRBV7-6 and J usage is TRBJ2-1; 9 nucleotides agree with TRBD2. From germline, CDR1 is SGHVS and CDR2 FNYEAQ. J was trimmed by 9 bases and V by 1 base; bases with no gene match: 7. CDR3 length: 15 residues. The CDR3: CASSLDGGRAGEQFF. In DNA, the CDR3 is TGTGCCAGCAGCTTAGATGGCGGGAGGGCCGGTGAGCAGTTCTTC.

The chain combines TRBV11-3 with TRBJ2-5; 12 nucleotides match TRBD2. Germline V gene data show CDR1 as SGHNT and CDR2 as YENEEA. V gave up 5 bases and J gave up 1 base; unmatched junction bases: 5. This CDR3 has 16 residues. The CDR3 DNA reads TGTGCCAGCAGCCCCAGACTAGCGGGGGTCCAAGAGACCCAGTACTTC. It specifies CASSPRLAGVQETQYF.

The V call is TRBV6-5, the J call TRBJ1-4; D not certain. From germline, CDR1 is MNHEY and CDR2 SVGAGI. This CDR3 comprises 15 residues. Trimming removed 7 bases at V and 0 bases at J, with 12 bases between. The CDR3 reads CASKPLFATNEKLFF. CDR3 coding DNA: TGTGCCAGCAAACCTCTTTTTGCAACTAATGAAAAACTGTTTTTT.

The chain joins TRBV7-9 to TRBJ2-5, with 7 bases matching TRBD2. Germline values: CDR1 SEHNR, CDR2 FQNEAQ (reference sequence). V lost 5 bases to trimming and J lost 6 bases; unmatched junction nucleotides: 12. This CDR3 spans 15 amino acids. CDR3 nucleotides: TGTGCCAGCAGCCGACCGGGGCTTAGCGGGCAGACCCAGTACTTC. It codes for CASSRPGLSGQTQYF. Using reference TRBV7-9 and TRBJ2-5 for the parts outside the CDR3, the full variable domain is DTGVSQNPRHKITKRGQNVTFRCDPISEHNRLYWYRQTLGQGPEFLTYFQNEAQLEKSRLLSDRFSAERPKGSFSTLEIQRTEQGDSAMYLCASSRPGLSGQTQYFGPGTRLLVL.

The chain carries TRBV5-4 and TRBJ2-7; D ambiguous. Germline V gives CDR1 SGHNT, CDR2 YYREEE (reference sequence). V lost 3 bases, J lost 5 bases, and 15 bases lay in between. This CDR3 region has 14 residues. CDR3 protein: CASSSLATAHEQYF. Here the CDR3 DNA reads TGTGCCAGCAGCTCCCTTGCGACTGCCCACGAGCAGTACTTC.

The rearrangement joins TRBV18 to TRBJ1-5; no definite D call. This CDR3 has 14 residues. The V and J ends lost 1 base and 5 bases respectively, with 9 bases between them. The V gene's germline CDR1 is KGHSH and CDR2 LQKENI. The CDR3 DNA reads as TGTGCCAGCTCACCACGTCCAGGTCATCAGCCCCAGCATTTT. Encoded protein: CASSPRPGHQPQHF.

This clone occurred a few times. The chain links TRBV4-2 to TRBJ1-2, with D unresolved. This CDR3 is built from 15 residues. CDR1 and CDR2 (germline): LGHNA, YNFKEQ. Trimming removed 3 bases at V and 8 bases at J, with 19 bases between. CDR3 bases: TGTGCCAGCAGCCAGGAGAGCTTACTTTCGTCCGGCTACACCTTC. The encoded protein is CASSQESLLSSGYTF.

The chain couples TRBV6-1 to TRBJ2-5; TRBD1 matches at 7 bases. CDR3 length: 13 amino acids. V was pared by 7 bases and J by 2 bases, with 4 bases of the junction left unmatched. Germline CDR1 MNHNS, CDR2 SASEGT. The CDR3 reads CASTPTGQETQYF. CDR3 DNA: TGTGCCAGCACCCCGACAGGGCAAGAGACCCAGTACTTC.

The rearrangement joins TRBV6-6 to TRBJ2-5; the D is unclear. The V gene's germline CDR1 is MNHNY and CDR2 SVGAGI (reference sequence). This CDR3 has 14 amino acids. V lost 2 bases, J lost 5 bases, and 12 bases lay in between. In DNA form, the CDR3 reads TGTGCCAGCAGTTACCTGGGCGATGGGGAGACCCAGTACTTC. Translated: CASSYLGDGETQYF.

The rearrangement links TRBV7-9 to TRBJ1-4; TRBD1 matches 9 bases. The germline gives CDR1 SEHNR, CDR2 FQNEAQ (reference sequence). J gave up 4 bases and V 5 bases, and 5 bases lay outside the gene matches. This CDR3 contains 15 residues. The CDR3 DNA follows: TGTGCCAGCAGCCAGGGGACAGGGATTAATGAAAAACTGTTTTTT. Its protein product is CASSQGTGINEKLFF.

The V and J genes are TRBV11-2 and TRBJ1-5, with D possibly TRBD1 on 5 matching bases. Trimming stripped 0 bases from V and 1 base from J, with 7 bases between. The CDR3 length is 15 residues. Germline V gene lookup returns CDR1 SGHAT and CDR2 FQNNGV. The CDR3 sequence: CASSLEGLSNQPQHF. The CDR3 DNA sequence: TGTGCCAGCAGCTTAGAGGGGCTCAGCAATCAGCCCCAGCATTTT.

V gene TRBV2 combines with J gene TRBJ1-2, with TRBD1 as a possible D gene (5 bases). Germline CDR1 SNHLY, CDR2 FYNNEI. V was clipped by 1 base and J by 7 bases, with 7 bases between them. The CDR3 spans 12 residues. The CDR3 spells CASSEGGVGYTF. CDR3 DNA sequence: TGTGCCAGCAGTGAAGGGGGGGTTGGCTACACCTTC. Combining the CDR3 with reference TRBV2 and TRBJ1-2 gives the whole variable domain EPEVTQTPSHQVTQMGQEVILRCVPISNHLYFYWYRQILGQKVEFLVSFYNNEISEKSEIFDDQFSVERPDGSNFTLKIRSTKLEDSAMYFCASSEGGVGYTFGSGTRLTVV.

Only a few counts were recorded for this clone. The chain combines TRBV9 with TRBJ2-5; D remains ambiguous. Trimming removed 0 bases from V and 4 bases from J, with 10 bases in between. CDR1 is SGDLS, CDR2 YYNGEE, per germline. This CDR3 is 14 amino acids long. CDR3 region: CASSVGPILETQYF. CDR3 bases: TGTGCCAGCAGCGTAGGTCCCATTTTAGAGACCCAGTACTTC.